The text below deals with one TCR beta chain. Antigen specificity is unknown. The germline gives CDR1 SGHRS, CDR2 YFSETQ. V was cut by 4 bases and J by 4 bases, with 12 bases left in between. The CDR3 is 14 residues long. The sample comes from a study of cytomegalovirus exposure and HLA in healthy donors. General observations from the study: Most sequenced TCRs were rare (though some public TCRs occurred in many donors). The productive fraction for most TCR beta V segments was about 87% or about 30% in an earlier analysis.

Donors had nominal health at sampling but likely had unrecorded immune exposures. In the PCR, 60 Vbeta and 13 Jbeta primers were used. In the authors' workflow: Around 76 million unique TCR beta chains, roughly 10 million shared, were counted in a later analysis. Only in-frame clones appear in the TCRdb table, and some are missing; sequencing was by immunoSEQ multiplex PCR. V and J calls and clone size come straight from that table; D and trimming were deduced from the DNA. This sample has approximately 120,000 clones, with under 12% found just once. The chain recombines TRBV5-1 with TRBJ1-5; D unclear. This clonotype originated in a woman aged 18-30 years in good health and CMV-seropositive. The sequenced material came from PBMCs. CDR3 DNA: TGCGCCAGCAGCCACAATGGCGGGAATCAGCCCCAGCATTTT. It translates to CASSHNGGNQPQHF.